The present T cell receptor (beta chain) was sequenced within a study of T cells in Graves' hyperthyroidism and ophthalmopathy. Study-wide findings and caveats: Ophthalmopathy was predicted by the model a median of around 5.9 months ahead of onset.

This clonotype was seen ten or more times. Its antigen is undetermined. Amplified regions were TCR beta CDR3 sequences from RNA transcripts. Primed by the HTBI set, a first-round RT-PCR was run on the TCR CDR3. TCRdb recomputed calls from the multiplex PCR reads with MiXCR, one row per CDR3 protein. The data hold about 400,000 distinct CDR3 sequences, with around 15% observed a single time. Germline V gene data show CDR1 as KGHDR and CDR2 as SFDVKD. Trimming removed 2 bases from V and 4 bases from J, with 14 bases in between. The CDR3 is 15 amino acids. The sequencing sample was made of blood. The V call is TRBV24-1, the J call TRBJ2-7, with D perhaps matching TRBD2 (5 bases). The receptor was derived from a man aged 45-65 years with Graves' ophthalmopathy. As DNA, the CDR3 is TGTGCCACCAGTGATTATGGAAAGGGAGATTACGAGCAGTACTTC. It codes for CATSDYGKGDYEQYF.